This entry lists 20 T cell receptor beta chains sequenced from one sample in a study of regulatory T cells in long-lasting Graves disease (dated by TCRdb to about 2021). The time point label corresponds to: persistent/refractory GD, antithyroid drugs over 5 years with positive TRAb. For both TCR sequencing and RNA sequencing, RNA was extracted from PBMCs in TRIzol. Library method: multiplex PCR. The run used an Illumina HiSeq 4000. CDR3 regions were amplified by Arm-PCR with iRepertoire HTBI primers to construct TCR beta libraries. The public reads were quality trimmed at Q25 with fastp and then assembled into clones with MiXCR by TCRdb, keeping productive beta chains. Each entry is one CDR3 protein sequence, shown with its most common DNA and genes. The sample table lists about 660,000 distinct CDR3 sequences, about 30% of them with a count of one. Of the sample, around 42% is held by the ten largest clones.

The sample consisted of peripheral blood mononuclear cells (PBMCs), taken when the disease was refractory, from a patient treated with antithyroid drugs. The receptors stem from a female donor with Graves disease.

This clonotype appeared many times. The J gene is TRBJ2-7, the V gene TRBV7-3, with D uncertain. V lost 4 bases to trimming and J lost 6 bases, with 13 bases between them. This CDR3 has 13 amino acids. Germline CDR1 reads SGHTA; CDR2 reads FQGTGA. CDR3 loop: CASSCGRFPEQYF. For the CDR3, the DNA is TGTGCCAGCAGCTGTGGACGGTTCCCCGAGCAGTACTTC.

This sequence joins TRBV12-5 and TRBJ1-1; 8 positions agree with TRBD1. V shed 0 bases, J shed 1 base, and the junction held 1 base outside the gene matches. This CDR3 has 15 amino acids. Germline CDR1 is LGHNT and CDR2 is FRNRAP. The CDR3 DNA follows: TGTGCTAGTGGTTTGGTAGACAGGGGGAACACTGAAGCTTTCTTT. This codes for CASGLVDRGNTEAFF.

This rearrangement joins TRBV19 to TRBJ1-2; D unresolved. The CDR3 runs 16 residues. Trimming shortened V by 1 base and J by 2 bases, and 14 bases separated the two germline ends. Germline V gene data show CDR1 as LNHDA and CDR2 as SQIVND (reference sequence). This chain's CDR3 is CASSIVSALRNYGYTF. CDR3 in DNA: TGTGCCAGTAGTATAGTCAGCGCCCTCCGGAACTATGGCTACACCTTC.

This clonotype was found once. This chain connects TRBV10-3 to TRBJ2-2; D remains unclear. The germline gives CDR1 ENHRY, CDR2 SYGVKD. CDR3 length: 11 residues. Trimming removed 10 bases from V and 4 bases from J, with 7 bases in between. CDR3 nucleotide sequence: TGTGCCAGCGGCGGCACCGGGGAGCTGTTTTTT. This encodes CASGGTGELFF.

To note about this clonotype: One junction end disagrees with the germline gene, perhaps due to a read error. This chain links TRBV18 with TRBJ2-4, with D uncertain. The V gene's germline CDR1 is KGHSH and CDR2 LQKENI. The CDR3 contains 15 residues. CDR3 in DNA: TGTGCCAGCTCACCCCTGGGAAGGGCCAAAACCATTCAGTACTTC. Translation gives CASSPLGRAKTIQYF.

The chain combines TRBV27 with TRBJ1-1, with D possibly TRBD1 on 6 matching bases. This CDR3 has 15 amino acids. V was pared by 7 bases and J by 5 bases, with 20 bases between. Per the germline V gene, CDR1 is MNHEY and CDR2 is SMNVEV (reference sequence). CDR3: CASILRAGEGTEAFF. In nucleotides, the CDR3 is TGTGCCAGCATCCTCAGGGCAGGGGAGGGGACTGAAGCTTTCTTT.

The chain links TRBV6-5 to TRBJ2-5, with 8 bases matching TRBD2. Losses at the gene ends were 4 bases for V and 4 bases for J; bases not matched to a gene: 17. The CDR3 has 18 amino acids. The germline V gene encodes CDR1 MNHEY and CDR2 SVGAGI. CDR3 sequence reads: CASSSSGALAARGETQYF. In DNA, the CDR3 is TGTGCCAGCAGTTCCTCGGGAGCACTAGCGGCCCGGGGAGAGACCCAGTACTTC.

This clonotype occurred many times. This chain joins TRBV10-3 and TRBJ1-2, with 9 bases lining up with TRBD1. The CDR3 is 13 residues long. Germline CDR1 is ENHRY and CDR2 is SYGVKD. Trimming took 7 bases from V and 7 from J; bases not matched to a gene: 7. CDR3 bases: TGTGCCATCAATGGACAGGGGATGTTTGGCTACACCTTC. Amino acids: CAINGQGMFGYTF.

There are many counts of this clonotype. This sequence joins TRBV7-3 and TRBJ1-1; 8 bases match TRBD1. The CDR3 spans 13 residues. V lost 6 bases, J lost 4 bases, and 4 bases stayed unmatched. Germline assignment: CDR1 SGHTA and CDR2 FQGTGA. CDR3 in amino acids: CASSTDRGTEAFF. In DNA, the CDR3 is TGTGCCAGCAGTACTGACAGGGGCACTGAAGCTTTCTTT.

The chain carries TRBV6-1 and TRBJ2-2, with 11 positions matching TRBD2. Germline values: CDR1 MNHNS, CDR2 SASEGT. This CDR3 comprises 19 residues. With 4 bases clipped from V and 5 bases from J, the junction kept 15 bases outside the gene matches. As DNA, the CDR3 is TGTGCCAGCAGTGGATTTTCGGGAAGTACTAGCGGGGGTACCGGGGAGCTGTTTTTT. This gives the protein CASSGFSGSTSGGTGELFF.

This clonotype appeared a few times. The chain links TRBV12-5 to TRBJ1-2; D ambiguous. V was cut by 6 bases and J by 4 bases, with 12 bases left in between. Looked up from germline, CDR1 is LGHNT and CDR2 is FRNRAP. This CDR3 has 13 amino acids. Written as DNA, the CDR3 is TGTGCTAGTGGCCTCTCCGTCTCCTATGGCTACACCTTC. It specifies CASGLSVSYGYTF.

The chain carries TRBV30 and TRBJ2-7; tentatively, D is TRBD2 (5 bases). Per germline, CDR1 GTSNPN and CDR2 SVGIG (reference sequence). V was cut by 4 bases and J by 2 bases, with 15 bases left in between. CDR3 length: 14 amino acids. CDR3 sequence reads: CAWNVGSTTYEQYF. CDR3 DNA sequence: TGTGCCTGGAACGTTGGGAGCACAACCTACGAGCAGTACTTC.

This clonotype was counted only a few times. This CDR3 reads CASSLAGGQRNYEQYF. The CDR3 DNA is TGTGCCAGCAGCTTAGCGGGGGGACAGCGGAACTACGAGCAGTACTTC. The chain joins TRBV7-2 to TRBJ2-7; TRBD1 might be the D (7 bases). CDR3 length: 16 residues. Trimming stripped 0 bases from V and 3 bases from J, with 15 bases between. CDR1 and CDR2 (germline): SGHTA, FQGNSA.

The chain employs TRBV12-3 or TRBV12-4 and TRBJ1-2; D possibly corresponds to TRBD1 (5 bases). The V gene lost 6 bases and the J gene lost 8 bases, with 19 bases spanning the gap. This CDR3 region has 14 residues. The CDR3 nucleotides are TGTGCCAGCAGCACTACGACAGCTCGTCGGGGCTACACCTTC. This gives the protein CASSTTTARRGYTF.

A remark on this clonotype: With a much larger clone just one base away, this may be a read error. The V and J genes are TRBV2 and TRBJ2-5, with D possibly being TRBD1 or TRBD2 (5 bases each). V was trimmed by 6 bases and J by 3 bases, leaving 20 bases between them. Per germline, CDR1 SNHLY and CDR2 FYNNEI. The CDR3 consists of 16 residues. The CDR3 protein is CASRAERLRGEETQYF. CDR3 DNA sequence: TGTGCCAGCAGGGCTGAAAGACTAAGGGGAGAAGAGACCCAGTACTTC.

V is TRBV6-1 and J is TRBJ1-1; possible D gene TRBD1, 6 bases. The ends were cut back, 4 bases at V and 3 bases at J, with 12 bases in the middle. The germline gives CDR1 MNHNS, CDR2 SASEGT. The CDR3 has 14 amino acids. In nucleotides, the CDR3 is TGTGCCAGCAGTGTTCAGGGGCCGGACACTGAAGCTTTCTTT. Translated: CASSVQGPDTEAFF.

This clonotype has just a few counts. CDR3 sequence reads: CAWTQGWTEAFF. CDR3 in DNA: TGTGCCTGGACCCAGGGGTGGACTGAAGCTTTCTTT. The gene calls are TRBV30 and TRBJ1-1; D is possibly TRBD1 (6 bases). CDR3 length: 12 residues. Germline V CDR1 and CDR2: GTSNPN, SVGIG (reference sequence). V was pared by 4 bases and J by 5 bases, with 11 bases between.

This sequence joins TRBV28 and TRBJ2-6, with TRBD2 identical over 8 bases. The V segment lost 3 bases and the J segment 0 bases; nucleotides outside the gene matches: 7. This CDR3 has 18 residues. CDR1 is MDHEN, CDR2 SYDVKM, per germline. CDR3 coding DNA: TGTGCCAGCAGTTTTTACCTGAGCGGGAGCTCTGGGGCCAACGTCCTGACTTTC. Translating gives CASSFYLSGSSGANVLTF. Based on the CDR3 plus reference TRBV28 and TRBJ2-6, the full variable domain is DVKVTQSSRYLVKRTGEKVFLECVQDMDHENMFWYRQDPGLGLRLIYFSYDVKMKEKGDIPEGYSVSREKKERFSLILESASTNQTSMYLCASSFYLSGSSGANVLTFGAGSRLTVL.

This clonotype appeared many times. The V gene is TRBV28, the J gene TRBJ1-1; D might be TRBD1 (5 bases). Trimming stripped 7 bases from V and 9 bases from J, with 21 bases between. This CDR3 has 14 residues. Germline V gives CDR1 MDHEN, CDR2 SYDVKM. CDR3 loop: CASTTPPGRQKAFF. CDR3 coding DNA: TGTGCCAGCACCACTCCACCGGGACGGCAAAAAGCTTTCTTT.

The genes are TRBV11-2 and TRBJ1-3; D remains unclear. Germline values: CDR1 SGHAT, CDR2 FQNNGV. Trimming removed 4 bases from V and 3 bases from J, with 19 bases in between. The CDR3 totals 17 residues. The CDR3 DNA sequence: TGTGCCAGCAGCTCCTATGATTATGGACGTAATGGAAACACCATATATTTT. Translating it yields CASSSYDYGRNGNTIYF. The whole variable domain, filled in from reference TRBV11-2 and TRBJ1-3, reads EAGVAQSPRYKIIEKRQSVAFWCNPISGHATLYWYQQILGQGPKLLIQFQNNGVVDDSQLPKDRFSAERLKGVDSTLKIQPAKLEDSAVYLCASSSYDYGRNGNTIYFGEGSWLTVV.